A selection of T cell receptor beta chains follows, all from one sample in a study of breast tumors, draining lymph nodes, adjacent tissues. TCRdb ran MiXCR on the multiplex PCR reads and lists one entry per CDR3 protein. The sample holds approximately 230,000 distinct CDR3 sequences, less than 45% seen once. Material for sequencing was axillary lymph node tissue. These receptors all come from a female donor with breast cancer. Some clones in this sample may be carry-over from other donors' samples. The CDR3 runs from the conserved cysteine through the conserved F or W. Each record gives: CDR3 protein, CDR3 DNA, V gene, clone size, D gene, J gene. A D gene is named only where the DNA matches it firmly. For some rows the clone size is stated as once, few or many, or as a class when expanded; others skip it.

CDR3: CSARRPSGGGNEQFF
DNA: TGCAGTGCTCGTCGTCCTAGCGGGGGGGGCAATGAGCAGTTCTTC
V: TRBV20-1
size: many
D: TRBD2
J: TRBJ2-1

CDR3: CASSQNRASGQPQHF
DNA: TGTGCCAGCAGCCAAAACAGGGCCTCGGGTCAGCCCCAGCATTTT
V: TRBV3-1
size: -
D: -
J: TRBJ1-5

CDR3: CASSLSDSNQPQHF
DNA: TGTGCCAGCAGCTTATCTGATAGCAATCAGCCCCAGCATTTT
V: TRBV11-2
size: many
D: -
J: TRBJ1-5

CDR3: CASSPWDRVYGYTF
DNA: TGTGCCAGCAGCCCTTGGGACAGGGTCTATGGCTACACCTTC
V: TRBV11-2
size: -
D: TRBD1
J: TRBJ1-2

CDR3: CASRQGGNQPQHF
DNA: TGTGCCAGTCGCCAGGGGGGCAATCAGCCCCAGCATTTT
V: TRBV19
size: many
D: TRBD1
J: TRBJ1-5

CDR3: CASSPLQGAVDYGYTF
DNA: TGTGCCAGCTCACCTCTACAGGGGGCAGTAGACTATGGCTACACCTTC
V: TRBV18
size: few
D: TRBD1
J: TRBJ1-2

CDR3: CASSSTGGTNQPQHF
DNA: TGTGCCAGCAGCTCGACAGGGGGAACCAATCAGCCCCAGCATTTT
V: TRBV7-9
size: -
D: TRBD1
J: TRBJ1-5

CDR3: CASSPGGFGGYTF
DNA: TGTGCCAGCTCACCAGGGGGTTTCGGTGGCTACACCTTC
V: TRBV18
size: many
D: -
J: TRBJ1-2

CDR3: CASSQGTAHGYTF
DNA: TGTGCCAGCAGCCAAGGGACAGCCCATGGCTACACCTTC
V: TRBV7-2
size: -
D: TRBD1
J: TRBJ1-2

CDR3: CASSQDLAGFSNEQFF
DNA: TGTGCCAGCAGCCAAGATTTAGCGGGGTTCTCCAATGAGCAGTTCTTC
V: TRBV4-2
size: many
D: TRBD2
J: TRBJ2-1

CDR3: CASSFGAGQNYGYTF
DNA: TGCGCCAGCAGCTTTGGGGCAGGACAGAACTATGGCTACACCTTC
V: TRBV4-3
size: many
D: -
J: TRBJ1-2

CDR3: CASSYQGSGDYNSPLHF
DNA: TGTGCCAGCAGTTATCAGGGGTCAGGGGACTATAATTCACCCCTCCACTTT
V: TRBV2
size: -
D: -
J: TRBJ1-6

CDR3: CSARGRQGTTDTQYF
DNA: TGCAGTGCTAGAGGGCGACAGGGAACCACAGATACGCAGTATTTT
V: TRBV20-1
size: -
D: TRBD1
J: TRBJ2-3

CDR3: CAISEGENYGYTF
DNA: TGTGCCATCAGTGAAGGGGAAAACTATGGCTACACCTTC
V: TRBV10-3
size: many
D: -
J: TRBJ1-2

CDR3: CASSLDHQAGESSYEQYF
DNA: TGCGCCAGCAGCTTGGATCACCAAGCGGGGGAAAGCTCCTACGAGCAGTACTTC
V: TRBV5-1
size: many
D: TRBD2
J: TRBJ2-7

CDR3: CASSLGASQETQYF
DNA: TGTGCCAGCAGCTTAGGGGCTTCCCAAGAGACCCAGTACTTC
V: TRBV7-8
size: many
D: -
J: TRBJ2-5

CDR3: CASRYSTGNIIYF
DNA: TGCGCCAGTAGGTACAGTACTGGAAACATCATATATTTT
V: TRBV19
size: -
D: -
J: TRBJ1-3

CDR3: CASSPGGRGGGWNEQFF
DNA: TGTGCCAGCAGCCCCGGGGGGCGGGGGGGCGGATGGAATGAGCAGTTCTTC
V: TRBV7-9
size: many
D: TRBD2
J: TRBJ2-1

CDR3: CASSIGLSTGELFF
DNA: TGTGCCAGTAGTATAGGGTTGAGCACCGGGGAGCTGTTTTTT
V: TRBV19
size: many
D: -
J: TRBJ2-2

CDR3: CASSPTGAGLPQHF
DNA: TGCGCCAGTAGTCCGACAGGGGCAGGACTGCCCCAGCATTTT
V: TRBV19
size: -
D: TRBD1
J: TRBJ1-5

CDR3: CASSHSPGSRNSPLHF
DNA: TGTGCCAGCAGTCACTCCCCGGGATCAAGGAATTCACCCCTCCACTTT
V: TRBV6-5
size: many
D: -
J: TRBJ1-6

CDR3: CASSGTDYYGYTF
DNA: TGTGCCAGCAGTGGGACAGACTACTATGGCTACACCTTC
V: TRBV6-1
size: -
D: -
J: TRBJ1-2

CDR3: CASIEVDTIYF
DNA: TGTGCCAGTATTGAAGTTGACACCATATATTTT
V: TRBV19
size: many
D: -
J: TRBJ1-3

CDR3: CASMLSTIQETQYF
DNA: TGTGCCAGCATGCTCTCAACCATACAAGAGACCCAGTACTTC
V: TRBV7-8
size: many
D: -
J: TRBJ2-5

CDR3: CSAPLPGQGWGYTF
DNA: TGCAGTGCACCCCTTCCGGGACAGGGCTGGGGCTACACCTTC
V: TRBV20-1
size: many
D: TRBD1
J: TRBJ1-2

CDR3: CAISESDYEQYF
DNA: TGTGCCATCAGTGAGTCCGACTACGAGCAGTACTTC
V: TRBV10-3
size: many
D: -
J: TRBJ2-7

CDR3: CASSEAHDTGYTF
DNA: TGTGCCAGCAGTGAAGCCCACGATACTGGCTACACCTTC
V: TRBV25-1
size: once
D: -
J: TRBJ1-2

CDR3: CSARSRRGTNEQFF
DNA: TGCAGTGCTAGGAGTCGAAGGGGGACGAATGAGCAGTTCTTC
V: TRBV20-1
size: many
D: -
J: TRBJ2-1

CDR3: CATSDVGLAVTGELFF
DNA: TGTGCCACCAGTGATGTGGGACTAGCGGTCACCGGGGAGCTGTTTTTT
V: TRBV24-1
size: many
D: TRBD2
J: TRBJ2-2

CDR3: CASSILTGATGNTIYF
DNA: TGTGCCAGTAGTATCCTCACCGGGGCAACTGGAAACACCATATATTTT
V: TRBV19
size: many
D: -
J: TRBJ1-3

CDR3: CASSLAGELYNEQFF
DNA: TGTGCCAGCAGCCTAGCGGGAGAACTCTACAATGAGCAGTTCTTC
V: TRBV7-9
size: many
D: TRBD2
J: TRBJ2-1

CDR3: CASSPRLAGVSFGETQYF
DNA: TGTGCCAGCAGCCCCCGACTAGCGGGAGTGTCGTTTGGGGAGACCCAGTACTTC
V: TRBV7-7
size: -
D: TRBD2
J: TRBJ2-5

CDR3: CSAEGQGILRQFF
DNA: TGCAGCGCAGAGGGACAGGGAATCCTACGGCAGTTCTTC
V: TRBV29-1
size: many
D: TRBD1
J: TRBJ2-1